This T cell receptor (beta chain) was documented in a study of shared clonotypes between healthy human individuals (dated by TCRdb to about 2020). General notes on the study: Three men and a couple of women, aged 18 to 49 years, made up the cohort. For each donor, three plates each were used for CD4 naive and CD4 memory, two plates were used for CD8 naive, and one plate was used for CD8 memory. Blood TCR repertoires of a handful of healthy adults were deeply sequenced to estimate repertoire size and the extent of clonotype sharing between individuals. Libraries were prepared and TCR repertoires were sequenced by different laboratories using diverse techniques, in order to increase sequencing depth and limit assay-specific biases. Per donor, leukapheresis produced somewhere between about 0.9 and 9.5 billion PBMCs.

Using the deep immunoSEQ assay, TCR CDR3 regions were amplified from genomic DNA by multiplex PCR. Extracted genomic DNA from each cell subset was distributed evenly across all wells of several immunoSEQ 96-well plates, and each plate was treated as a replicate. For sorted subsets, around 0.2 ug of genomic DNA, equivalent to around 30,000 T cell genomes, went into each replicate PCR. Purified libraries were quantified with a Qubit 3.0 fluorometer, sized on a Bioanalyzer 2100, and re-quantified with the KAPA Library Quantification kit. Every immunoSEQ 96-well plate was sequenced on a separate single-read 150-cycle Illumina NextSeq 550 flow cell. Per the original workflow: Because the immunoSEQ output included only junctional sequences and no quality scores, the filtering could not be the same as the filtering used for full-length reads. To assign V/J genes and CDR3, sequences were annotated against IMGT germline references using PyIR, a Python wrapper for IgBLAST v1.9. Reads with weak V/J assignments (E-value above 1e-6), missing CDR3, stop codons, out-of-frame junctions, or ambiguous translated residues were removed. V3J clonotypes were defined as sequences sharing the same inferred V gene, J gene, and CDR3 amino acid sequence. Percentage overlap between repertoires was calculated by dividing the number of shared unique clonotypes by the size of the smaller repertoire. Richness of each repertoire was evaluated using RTK rarefaction, the Chao1 estimator, and Recon v2.1 estimates of unobserved clonotypes. Generation probabilities for all TCRbeta clonotypes obtained by the gDNA method from a few donors were computed using OLGA. Imported from immuneACCESS, the table was reduced by TCRdb to in-frame sequences with V and J called. These copies leave out some clones; in studies compared against another copy, an unresolved V gene accounts for under half, and the cause of the remainder is not known. That table is the source of V, J and clone size, and D and trimming were worked out from the DNA. In this sample the table shows about 110,000 clones, approximately 70% of which occur a single time. The ten top clones hold approximately 25% of the sample.

A distance of 16 bases separates the germline ends of V and J, which lose 0 bases and 6 bases respectively. The CDR3 runs 15 residues from the cysteine to the phenylalanine. Only the CDR3 DNA stays, 45 bases, in frame from base 1. CDR1 and CDR2 (SGHNT, YYREEE) derive from the germline V gene (reference sequence). Study-wide conclusions, independent of this receptor: Even with the large sequencing depth, rarefaction of the sorted-subset datasets indicated that sequencing was incomplete. Sampling was restricted to blood, and TCR repertoires in tissues likely differ from the TCR repertoires found in blood. Sharing across a few donors was observed for approximately 5% of naive CD4, around 3.5% of naive CD8, about 2.3% of memory CD4, and around 0.42% of memory CD8 clonotypes. The small number of donors limited the genetic and exposure-history diversity represented. Naive subsets generally had larger estimated clonotype richness than memory subsets. Based on pairwise subsampling, the degree of clonotype sharing among donors was expected to be affected by sequencing depth. Compared with non-shared clonotypes, the clonotypes found in all four sorted-subset donors had higher generation probabilities.

The donors were healthy, HIV-negative adults who had no recently reported acute infections or vaccinations. Every donor was a Caucasian adult living in Nashville, Tennessee, USA. The CD8 memory samples were a combination of magnetically selected CD45RO+ cells and CCR7-negative CD45RA+ effector memory (TemRA) cells. After blood collection by leukapheresis, PBMCs were isolated using Ficoll-Histopaque density gradient centrifugation and then cryopreserved in the vapor phase of liquid nitrogen. Analytical flow cytometry was used to check the purity and quantity of each magnetically sorted T cell population. Each sorted fraction had its genomic DNA isolated and then quantified by UV absorbance on a Nanodrop 2000c. This clone was seen a few times. The specificity of this receptor is unknown. Base qualities are not at hand, and no much larger clone is one base apart.

Sequencing input: memory CD8+ T cells sorted from blood. The label giving this sample's cell subset or site can be read as: CD45RO+ cells pooled with CCR7-negative TemRA cells. The V gene is TRBV5-4 and the J gene is TRBJ2-7, with the D gene not clear enough to name. This receptor was identified in a woman aged 30 to 39 in good health. The DNA reads TGTGCCAGCAGCTTGGAGTCTGCTGGCAACTTCGAGCAGTACTTC. Its product reads: CASSLESAGNFEQYF.